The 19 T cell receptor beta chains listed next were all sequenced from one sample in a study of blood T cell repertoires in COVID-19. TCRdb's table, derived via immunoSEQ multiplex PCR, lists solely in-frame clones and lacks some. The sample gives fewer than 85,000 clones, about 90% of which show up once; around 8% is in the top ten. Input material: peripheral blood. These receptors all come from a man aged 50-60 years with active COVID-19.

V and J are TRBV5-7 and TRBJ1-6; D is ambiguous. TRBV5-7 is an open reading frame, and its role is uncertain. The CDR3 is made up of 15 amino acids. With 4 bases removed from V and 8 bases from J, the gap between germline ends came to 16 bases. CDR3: CASSRLGGKDSPLHF. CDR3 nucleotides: TGTGCCAGCAGCCGCTTGGGAGGTAAGGATTCACCCCTCCACTTT.

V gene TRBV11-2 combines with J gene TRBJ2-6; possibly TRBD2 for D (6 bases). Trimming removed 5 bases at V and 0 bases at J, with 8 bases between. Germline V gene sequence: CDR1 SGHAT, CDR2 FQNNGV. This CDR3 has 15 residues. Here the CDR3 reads CASSRGISGANVLTF. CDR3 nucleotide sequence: TGTGCCAGCAGCCGGGGGATCTCTGGGGCCAACGTCCTGACTTTC.

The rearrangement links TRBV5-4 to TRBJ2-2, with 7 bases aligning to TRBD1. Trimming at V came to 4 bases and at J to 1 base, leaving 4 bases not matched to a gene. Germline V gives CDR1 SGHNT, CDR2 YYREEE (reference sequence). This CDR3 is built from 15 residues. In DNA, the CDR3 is TGTGCCAGCAGCACCGGGACAGTGAACACCGGGGAGCTGTTTTTT. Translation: CASSTGTVNTGELFF. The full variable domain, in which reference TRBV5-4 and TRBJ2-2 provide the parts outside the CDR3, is ETGVTQSPTHLIKTRGQQVTLRCSSQSGHNTVSWYQQALGQGPQFIFQYYREEENGRGNFPPRFSGLQFPNYSSELNVNALELDDSALYLCASSTGTVNTGELFFGEGSRLTVL.

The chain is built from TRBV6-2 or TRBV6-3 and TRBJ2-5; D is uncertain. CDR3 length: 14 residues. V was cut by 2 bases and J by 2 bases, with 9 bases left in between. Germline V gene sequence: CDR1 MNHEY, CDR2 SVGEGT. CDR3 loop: CASSYGRRQETQYF. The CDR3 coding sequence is TGTGCCAGCAGTTACGGGCGTCGACAAGAGACCCAGTACTTC.

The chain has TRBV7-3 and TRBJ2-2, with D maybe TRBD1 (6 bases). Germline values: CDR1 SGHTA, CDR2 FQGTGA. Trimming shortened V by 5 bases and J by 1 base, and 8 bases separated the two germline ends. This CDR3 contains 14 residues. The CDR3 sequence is CASSRGQNTGELFF. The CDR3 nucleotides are TGTGCCAGCAGCCGGGGACAGAACACCGGGGAGCTGTTTTTT.

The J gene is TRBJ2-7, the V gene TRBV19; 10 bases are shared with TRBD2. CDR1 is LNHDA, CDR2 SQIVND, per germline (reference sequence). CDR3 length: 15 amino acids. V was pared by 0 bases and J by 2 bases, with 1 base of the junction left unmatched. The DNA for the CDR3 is TGTGCCAGTAGTATAGAACTAGCGGGGACCTACGAGCAGTACTTC. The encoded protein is CASSIELAGTYEQYF. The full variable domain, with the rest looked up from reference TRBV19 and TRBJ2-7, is DGGITQSPKYLFRKEGQNVTLSCEQNLNHDAMYWYRQDPGQGLRLIYYSQIVNDFQKGDIAEGYSVSREKKESFPLTVTSAQKNPTAFYLCASSIELAGTYEQYFGPGTRLTVT.

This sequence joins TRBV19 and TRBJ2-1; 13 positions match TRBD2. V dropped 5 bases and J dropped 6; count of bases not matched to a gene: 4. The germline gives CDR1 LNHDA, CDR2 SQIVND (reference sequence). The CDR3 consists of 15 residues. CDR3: CASSLGLAGTNEQFF. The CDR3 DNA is TGTGCCAGTAGTTTGGGACTAGCGGGGACCAATGAGCAGTTCTTC.

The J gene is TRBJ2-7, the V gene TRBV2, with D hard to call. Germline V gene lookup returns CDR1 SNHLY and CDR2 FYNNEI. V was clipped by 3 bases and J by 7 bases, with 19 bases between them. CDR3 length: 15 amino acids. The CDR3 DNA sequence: TGTGCCAGCAGTGAGATTTCCGCAGGCACAGAAGAGCAGTACTTC. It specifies CASSEISAGTEEQYF.

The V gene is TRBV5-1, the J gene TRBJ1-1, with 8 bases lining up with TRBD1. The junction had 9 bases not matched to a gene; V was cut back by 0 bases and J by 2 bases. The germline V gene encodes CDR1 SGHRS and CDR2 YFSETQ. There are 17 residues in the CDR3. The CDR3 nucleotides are TGCGCCAGCAGCTTGGAAACAGGGGGGATGGCTAACACTGAAGCTTTCTTT. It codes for CASSLETGGMANTEAFF.

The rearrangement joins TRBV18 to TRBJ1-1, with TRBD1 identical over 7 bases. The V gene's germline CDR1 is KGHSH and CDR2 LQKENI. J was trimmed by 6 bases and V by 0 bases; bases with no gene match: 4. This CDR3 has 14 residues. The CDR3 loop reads CASSPPDREPEAFF. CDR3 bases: TGTGCCAGCTCACCACCCGACAGGGAGCCTGAAGCTTTCTTT.

The CDR3 coding sequence is TGTGCCAGCAGCCCCCGCCTCGCACTGAACACCGGGGAGCTGTTTTTT. Protein product: CASSPRLALNTGELFF. The V and J genes are TRBV3-1 (or the pseudogene TRBV3-2) and TRBJ2-2, with D unclear. CDR3 length equals 16 residues. The V gene lost 4 bases and the J gene lost 1 base, with 13 bases spanning the gap. From germline, CDR1 is LGHDT and CDR2 YNNKEL (reference sequence).

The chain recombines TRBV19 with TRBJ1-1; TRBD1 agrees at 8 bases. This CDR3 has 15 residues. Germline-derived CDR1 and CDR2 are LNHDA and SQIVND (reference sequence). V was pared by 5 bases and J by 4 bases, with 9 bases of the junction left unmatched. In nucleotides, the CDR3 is TGTGCCAGTAGTTGGACAGGGACCTGGGGCACTGAAGCTTTCTTT. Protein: CASSWTGTWGTEAFF.

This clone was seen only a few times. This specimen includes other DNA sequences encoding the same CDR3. CDR3 loop: CASSVGGGAYEQYF. The CDR3 DNA is TGTGCCAGCAGCGTAGGGGGCGGTGCCTACGAGCAGTACTTC. This chain uses TRBV9 with TRBJ2-7, with D perhaps matching TRBD1 (5 bases). The V gene lost 0 bases and the J gene lost 2 bases, with 9 bases spanning the gap. CDR1 is SGDLS and CDR2 is YYNGEE in the germline V gene. There are 14 residues in the CDR3.

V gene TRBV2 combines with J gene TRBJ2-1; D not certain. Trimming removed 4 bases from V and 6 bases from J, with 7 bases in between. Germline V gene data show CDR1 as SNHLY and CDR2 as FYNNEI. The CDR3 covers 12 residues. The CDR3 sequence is CASSVGTNEQFF. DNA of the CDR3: TGTGCCAGCAGTGTTGGCACCAATGAGCAGTTCTTC. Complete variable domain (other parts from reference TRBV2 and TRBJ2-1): EPEVTQTPSHQVTQMGQEVILRCVPISNHLYFYWYRQILGQKVEFLVSFYNNEISEKSEIFDDQFSVERPDGSNFTLKIRSTKLEDSAMYFCASSVGTNEQFFGPGTRLTVL.

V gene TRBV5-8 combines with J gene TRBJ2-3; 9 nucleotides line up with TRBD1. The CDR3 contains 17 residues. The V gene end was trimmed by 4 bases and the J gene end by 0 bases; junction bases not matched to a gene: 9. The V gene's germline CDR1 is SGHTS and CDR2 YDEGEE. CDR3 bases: TGTGCCAGCAGCCCTGGACAGGGGATGACTAGCACAGATACGCAGTATTTT. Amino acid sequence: CASSPGQGMTSTDTQYF.

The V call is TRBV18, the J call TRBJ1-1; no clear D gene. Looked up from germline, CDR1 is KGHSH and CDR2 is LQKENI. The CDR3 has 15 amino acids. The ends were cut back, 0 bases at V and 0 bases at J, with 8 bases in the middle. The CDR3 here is CASSPPNGVNTEAFF. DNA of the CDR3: TGTGCCAGCTCACCACCAAACGGGGTGAACACTGAAGCTTTCTTT. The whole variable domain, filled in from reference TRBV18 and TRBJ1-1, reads NAGVMQNPRHLVRRRGQEARLRCSPMKGHSHVYWYRQLPEEGLKFMVYLQKENIIDESGMPKERFSAEFPKEGPSILRIQQVVRGDSAAYFCASSPPNGVNTEAFFGQGTRLTVV.

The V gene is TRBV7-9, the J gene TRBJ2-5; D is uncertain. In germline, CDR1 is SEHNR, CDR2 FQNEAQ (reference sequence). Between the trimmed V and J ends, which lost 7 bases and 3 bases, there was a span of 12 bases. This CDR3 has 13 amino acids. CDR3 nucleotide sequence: TGTGCCAGCACCACCACAGAAAAAGAGACCCAGTACTTC. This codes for CASTTTEKETQYF.

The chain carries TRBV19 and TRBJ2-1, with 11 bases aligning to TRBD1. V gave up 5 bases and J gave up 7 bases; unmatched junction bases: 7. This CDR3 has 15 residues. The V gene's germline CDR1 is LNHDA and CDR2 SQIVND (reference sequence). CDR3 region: CASSVGQGARNEQFF. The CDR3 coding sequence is TGTGCCAGTAGTGTCGGACAGGGGGCGCGTAATGAGCAGTTCTTC.

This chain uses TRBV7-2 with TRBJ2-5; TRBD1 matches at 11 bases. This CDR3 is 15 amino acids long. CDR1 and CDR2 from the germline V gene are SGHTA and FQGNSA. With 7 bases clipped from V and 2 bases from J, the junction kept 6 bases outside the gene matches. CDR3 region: CASTPGTGGQETQYF. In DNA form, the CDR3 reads TGTGCCAGCACCCCGGGGACAGGGGGGCAAGAGACCCAGTACTTC. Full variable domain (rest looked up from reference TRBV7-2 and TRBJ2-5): GAGVSQSPSNKVTEKGKDVELRCDPISGHTALYWYRQSLGQGLEFLIYFQGNSAPDKSGLPSDRFSAERTGGSVSTLTIQRTQQEDSAVYLCASTPGTGGQETQYFGPGTRLLVL.